This T cell receptor beta chain was observed in a study of graft-versus-host responses after intestinal transplantation. The protocol was immunoSEQ multiplex PCR, while the TCRdb copy is restricted to in-frame clones and leaves out a portion. In the table there are 40,000 or so clones, under 85% of which are singletons. The sample here was PBMCs, taken 1070 days after transplant. The receptor was derived from a human patient who received an intestinal transplant, so some T cells may come from the graft donor.

DNA for the CDR3: TGTGCCAGCAGCGTAGCGTGGCTTAGCACAGATACGCAGTATTTT. Translating gives CASSVAWLSTDTQYF. This chain joins TRBV9 and TRBJ2-3, with D unclear. The length of the CDR3 is 15 residues. Germline-derived CDR1 and CDR2 are SGDLS and YYNGEE. The germline V and J ends were trimmed by 0 bases and 0 bases, with 8 bases remaining between them.